The present entry profiles one TCR beta chain with its context. Its antigen remains unknown. The Oncomine TCR Beta short-read assay sequenced DNA from cultured CD4+ T cells. TCRdb itself ran the PCR reads through MiXCR, one entry per CDR3 protein. The profile shows over 14,000 distinct CDR3 sequences, around 56% of them singletons. The sample comes from a study of vaccination and CD4 T cells after COVID-19. Study overall: Two of the convalescents were Hispanic, and the group consisted of six males and four females. Stimuli were overlapping spike peptide pools of SARS-CoV-2 and three common cold coronaviruses (HCoV-NL63, HCoV-OC43, HCoV-229E). Controls had a CEFX pool, an HIV-1 Nef pool, or no peptide added.

With 7 bases removed from V and 1 base from J, the gap between germline ends came to 10 bases. The CDR3 spans 13 residues. Treatment of the sample: approximately 9-day PBMC culture with coronavirus spike peptide pools or control peptides (ViraFEST assay). The sequenced material came from CD4+ T cells from blood, cultured in vitro. This clonotype was sampled from a human donor who had recovered from COVID-19. V and J are TRBV12-3 or TRBV12-4 and TRBJ1-1; a weak D match, TRBD1 (5 bases). DNA of the CDR3: TGTGCCAGCAATACTGACAGGAACACTGAAGCTTTCTTT. Translating gives CASNTDRNTEAFF.